The rows below give T cell receptor beta chains drawn from one sample of a study of blood T cell repertoires in COVID-19. Sequencing was performed with immunoSEQ multiplex PCR; in TCRdb, only in-frame clones are kept and a portion is missing. The sample consists of about 400,000 clones, roughly 91% of them appearing once. Sequenced material: PBMCs or T cells enriched from blood (not recorded which). The origin of the receptors is a young woman who had recovered from COVID-19. The CDR3 runs from the conserved cysteine through the conserved F or W. The D gene is left open where the match is weak. Some rows mark clone size as missing; the rest say once, few, many or name a class of expanded clone.

TRBV4-1,TRBD1,TRBJ2-5,-,TGCGCCAGCAGCTCCGGGACAGGGGAAAGGGAGACCCAGTACTTC,CASSSGTGERETQYF
TRBV11-2,TRBD1,TRBJ1-2,-,TGTGCCAGCAGCTTAGGCGGGACAGGGGCCTATGGCTACACCTTC,CASSLGGTGAYGYTF
TRBV25-1,-,TRBJ2-7,-,TGTGCCAGCAGTGGAGCATACGAGCAGTACTTC,CASSGAYEQYF
TRBV4-3,-,TRBJ1-2,few,TGCGCCAGCAGCCAAGATGATAAGGGACACAATAACTATGGCTACACCTTC,CASSQDDKGHNNYGYTF
TRBV28,TRBD1,TRBJ1-2,once,TGTGCCAGCAGTTACGCCGGGACAGGGGTTGGCTACACCTTC,CASSYAGTGVGYTF
TRBV2,-,TRBJ2-2,-,TGTGCCAGCAGTGAAGGGACAGATGTAAGGGAGCTGTTTTTT,CASSEGTDVRELFF
TRBV2,-,TRBJ2-2,-,TGTGCCAGCAGTGCGGGACTCACGGACACCGGGGAGCTGTTTTTT,CASSAGLTDTGELFF
TRBV10-2,-,TRBJ2-5,-,TGCGCCAGCAGTGAGTCCCAAAAGGGGGCCCAGGGGAGGGAGACCCAGTACTTC,CASSESQKGAQGRETQYF
TRBV12-3/TRBV12-4,-,TRBJ1-2,-,TGTGCCAGCAGTTTTACAGGGCGCGGCTACACCTTC,CASSFTGRGYTF
TRBV27,-,TRBJ1-2,-,TGTGCCAGCAGTCCCAGACAGTATGATGGCTACACCTTC,CASSPRQYDGYTF
TRBV30,TRBD1,TRBJ1-1,-,TGTGCCTGGAGTGAAGGGGGCCGGACTGAAGCTTTCTTT,CAWSEGGRTEAFF
TRBV7-2,-,TRBJ1-5,-,TGTGCCAGCAGCTTAACGGGACTGCTTTATCAGCCCCAGCATTTT,CASSLTGLLYQPQHF
TRBV19,TRBD1,TRBJ2-7,once,TGTGCCAGTAGTATATCGGGACAGAGCTCCTACGAGCAGTACTTC,CASSISGQSSYEQYF
TRBV3-1/TRBV3-2,-,TRBJ2-1,-,TGTGCCAGCAGCCAAGAACCATTACGCAGGTCGTATGAGCAGTTCTTC,CASSQEPLRRSYEQFF
TRBV24-1,TRBD1,TRBJ1-2,-,TGTGCCACCAGTGAACAGGGGGCAAATGGCTACACCTTC,CATSEQGANGYTF
TRBV5-4,-,TRBJ1-4,once,TGTGCCAGCAGCTCCGGGACACCCATTAATGAAAAACTGTTTTTT,CASSSGTPINEKLFF
TRBV4-3,-,TRBJ1-2,-,TGCGCCAGCAGCCAGTCTACTAATAGGAGGCAAGGCTATGGCTACACCTTC,CASSQSTNRRQGYGYTF
TRBV30,TRBD1,TRBJ1-1,-,TGTGCCTGGACCACACAGGGGATCACTGAAGCTTTCTTT,CAWTTQGITEAFF
TRBV7-2,-,TRBJ2-7,-,TGTGCCAGCAGCTTAGTCACAGGCCAAGGGTTCTACGAGCAGTACTTC,CASSLVTGQGFYEQYF
TRBV27,-,TRBJ1-1,-,TGTGCCAGCAGGGCAGGGAGGGACACTGAAGCTTTCTTT,CASRAGRDTEAFF
TRBV28,TRBD2,TRBJ2-7,-,TGTGCCAGCAGTTTAGATCCAGCGGGAGGGGGCGAGCAGTACTTC,CASSLDPAGGGEQYF
TRBV7-2,TRBD2,TRBJ2-1,-,TGTGCCAGCAGCTTCAAACTTAGCGGGAGTTACAATGAGCAGTTCTTC,CASSFKLSGSYNEQFF
TRBV10-3,-,TRBJ2-7,-,TGTGCCATCAGTGGGGGGGGCCTGAGCTCCTACGAGCAGTACTTC,CAISGGGLSSYEQYF
TRBV2,TRBD1,TRBJ2-7,-,TGTGCCAGCGGACCGGGACAGGCCTACGAGCAGTACTTC,CASGPGQAYEQYF
TRBV28,TRBD1,TRBJ1-5,-,TGTGCCAGCAGTCGACCTACTTGGACAGGGAGTGATAGCAATCAGCCCCAGCATTTT,CASSRPTWTGSDSNQPQHF
TRBV7-2,TRBD1,TRBJ1-1,-,TGTGCCAGCAGCTTGGGTCGACAGGGGGGAGGGACTGAAGCTTTCTTT,CASSLGRQGGGTEAFF
TRBV28,-,TRBJ2-3,-,TGTGCCAGCAGATATGGGGGGGCAGGATTCACAGATACGCAGTATTTT,CASRYGGAGFTDTQYF
TRBV7-3,TRBD1,TRBJ2-5,-,TGTGCCAGCAGCGTAGGGACAGAGGAGACCCAGTACTTC,CASSVGTEETQYF
TRBV5-1,TRBD2,TRBJ2-2,-,TGCGCCAGCAGCTTGCGACTAGCGACGAACACCGGGGAGCTGTTTTTT,CASSLRLATNTGELFF
TRBV5-1,-,TRBJ1-3,few,TGCGCCAGCAGCCCAAGTCAAGCGGGAAACACCATATATTTT,CASSPSQAGNTIYF
TRBV6-5,-,TRBJ2-2,-,TGTGCCAGCAGTTACGGGCCTCATCGCGCCGGGGAGCTGTTTTTT,CASSYGPHRAGELFF
TRBV9,-,TRBJ1-5,-,TGTGCCAGCAGCACGGACTGGAGCAATCAGCCCCAGCATTTT,CASSTDWSNQPQHF
TRBV12-5,TRBD2,TRBJ2-1,-,TGTGCTAGTGCCCCGACAGCCCCGGGACTAGCGGGAGGCACACCTTTCTTC,CASAPTAPGLAGGTPFF
TRBV29-1,-,TRBJ1-2,-,TGCAGCGCCTTACAGGGCGTCGGCGATAGCTATGGCTACACCTTC,CSALQGVGDSYGYTF
TRBV3-1/TRBV3-2,-,TRBJ2-1,-,TGTGCCAGCAGCCAAGGCGTATCCTACAATGAGCAGTTCTTC,CASSQGVSYNEQFF
TRBV2,TRBD2,TRBJ2-7,-,TGTGCCAGCAGTGAGGAACTAGCGGGCTCCTACGAGCAGTACTTC,CASSEELAGSYEQYF
TRBV29-1,-,TRBJ2-3,-,TGCAGCGTTGATCTCGTGGTAGCATCTGCTAGCACAGATACGCAGTATTTT,CSVDLVVASASTDTQYF
TRBV5-5,TRBD1,TRBJ2-1,-,TGTGCCAGCAGCTGGCAGGGGGCCGCCTACAATGAGCAGTTCTTC,CASSWQGAAYNEQFF
TRBV28,-,TRBJ1-3,-,TGTGCCAGCACTCCATGGGTCGGGGATTTGGGAAACACCATATATTTT,CASTPWVGDLGNTIYF
TRBV6-6,-,TRBJ1-3,-,TGTGCCAGCAGCGGACAGCGGATGGCTGGAAACACCATATATTTT,CASSGQRMAGNTIYF
TRBV9,-,TRBJ2-1,-,TGTGCCAGCAGCGTCAGGACATCAACTAACAATGAGCAGTTCTTC,CASSVRTSTNNEQFF
TRBV28,TRBD1,TRBJ1-2,-,TGTGCCAGCGCCTCCGGGACAGACGGCTACACCTTC,CASASGTDGYTF
TRBV12-5,-,TRBJ1-3,-,TGTGCTAGTGGTTTGGTTAGGGAGTCTGGAAACACCATATATTTT,CASGLVRESGNTIYF
TRBV30,-,TRBJ2-7,-,TGTGCCTGGAGCCCGGGTTACGAGCAGTACTTC,CAWSPGYEQYF
TRBV5-5,-,TRBJ2-6,-,TGTGCCAGCAGCTTGGCCCCCAGGGGCACTGGGGCCAACGTCCTGACTTTC,CASSLAPRGTGANVLTF